This T cell receptor (beta chain) is from a study of beta chain features in type 1 diabetes. Study-level points and caveats: Here, the possible influence of HLA type (on TCRB rearrangement) remained unresolved.

The entirety of the isolated RNA underwent reverse transcription, so expressed TCRB transcripts were sequenced. Assay used: immunoSEQ multiplex PCR; TCRdb lists only in-frame clones, some missing. Of 900,000 or so clones in the sample, about a sixth are singletons; the top ten hold about 0.02%. All of the sorted populations showed purity greater than 95%. The V gene's germline CDR1 is MDHEN and CDR2 SYDVKM. The CDR3 runs 13 residues. The ends lost 6 bases at V and 6 bases at J; junction bases unmatched: 4. Details on this clone: No antigen is known for it.

This rearrangement joins TRBV28 to TRBJ2-7, with TRBD2 identical over 11 bases. The TCR was taken from a woman younger than 35 in good health. The sample comprised naive CD4+ T cells from blood. The CDR3 DNA reads TGTGCCAGCAGGCTAGCGGGAGGCCGCGAGCAGTACTTC. This codes for CASRLAGGREQYF. Together with reference TRBV28 and TRBJ2-7, the CDR3 gives the full variable domain: DVKVTQSSRYLVKRTGEKVFLECVQDMDHENMFWYRQDPGLGLRLIYFSYDVKMKEKGDIPEGYSVSREKKERFSLILESASTNQTSMYLCASRLAGGREQYFGPGTRLTVT.